The 18 T cell receptor beta chains below all came from one sample that was sequenced in a study of blood T cells in healthy people across ages. Primers used in a second PCR of roughly 6 to 11 cycles were a sample-barcoded 5' primer and a J-beta primer mix. Each CDR3 protein is one row after TCRdb ran MiXCR on the 5' RACE reads. The sample carries 700,000 or so distinct CDR3 sequences, 22% recorded once. The sample comprised blood. All receptors come from a man in his 70s in good health.

This chain uses TRBV29-1 with TRBJ2-5; D ambiguous. CDR1 and CDR2 (germline): SQVTM, ANQGSEA. Trimming cost V 4 bases and J 2 bases, with 8 bases left between them. This CDR3 is 12 amino acids long. CDR3 protein: CSVVGVQETQYF. CDR3 coding DNA: TGCAGCGTTGTTGGGGTTCAAGAGACCCAGTACTTC.

V is TRBV4-3 and J is TRBJ1-1; D possibly corresponds to TRBD1 (5 bases). Germline loops: CDR1 LGHNA, CDR2 YSLEER. The CDR3 contains 15 residues. The germline V and J ends were trimmed by 1 base and 4 bases, with 13 bases remaining between them. The CDR3 DNA reads TGCGCCAGCAGCCAAGGTTCCGCCAGGGCCACTGAAGCTTTCTTT. Amino acid sequence: CASSQGSARATEAFF.

Only a few counts were recorded for this clonotype. This sequence joins TRBV20-1 and TRBJ2-3, with a weak D call TRBD2 (7 bases). Trimming cost V 3 bases and J 1 base, with 11 bases left between them. The CDR3 has 14 residues. Germline lookup yields CDR1 DFQATT and CDR2 SNEGSKA (reference sequence). The CDR3 nucleotides read TGCAGTGCTAGTGGGCGGGGGCGCACAGATACGCAGTATTTT. This gives the protein CSASGRGRTDTQYF.

This clonotype was counted a few times. The chain carries TRBV7-2 and TRBJ2-7, with a weak D call TRBD2 (6 bases). The tail of the sequence fits TRBJ2-1 better, so the J call may be wrong. CDR1 SGHTA and CDR2 FQGNSA come from the germline V gene. The CDR3 covers 14 residues. The CDR3 spells CASSSGRWRGEQFF. The DNA for the CDR3 is TGTGCCAGCAGCTCGGGACGCTGGCGGGGTGAGCAGTTCTTC.

This clonotype turned up a few times. V is TRBV4-1 and J is TRBJ2-3; D uncertain. The CDR3 length is 18 residues. The V end lost 2 bases, the J end lost 2 bases, and 20 bases lay between the germline ends. Germline V CDR1 and CDR2: MGHRA, YSYEKL. The CDR3 DNA follows: TGCGCCAGCAGCCAAAAAACGCTAGGAGAGCCTTTCACAGATACGCAGTATTTT. It is translated as CASSQKTLGEPFTDTQYF.

This clonotype has just a few counts. The chain links TRBV13 to TRBJ2-7; D is unclear. The V gene's germline CDR1 is PRHDT and CDR2 FYEKMQ (reference sequence). The CDR3 length is 14 residues. Trimming took off 5 bases at V and 5 bases at J, with 16 bases between the two ends. This CDR3 is CASSPFVGINEQYF. The CDR3 nucleotides read TGTGCCAGCAGCCCTTTCGTAGGTATAAACGAGCAGTACTTC.

The chain uses TRBV13 and TRBJ2-3, with TRBD2 matching over 10 bases. V lost 5 bases, J lost 4 bases, and 9 bases stayed unmatched. The CDR3 has 16 amino acids. Germline assignment: CDR1 PRHDT and CDR2 FYEKMQ (reference sequence). CDR3 DNA sequence: TGTGCCAGCAGCCCCCTCGGGAGCGGGGGGGCAGATACGCAGTATTTT. As protein: CASSPLGSGGADTQYF.

The V and J genes are TRBV14 and TRBJ2-7, with D perhaps matching TRBD1 or TRBD2 (5 bases each). Trimming cost V 0 bases and J 3 bases, with 12 bases left between them. Germline-derived CDR1 and CDR2 are SGHDN and FVKESK. CDR3 length: 15 amino acids. The CDR3 protein is CASSQDEGTGYEQYF. The CDR3 DNA follows: TGTGCCAGCAGCCAAGACGAAGGGACGGGCTACGAGCAGTACTTC.

This clonotype was seen ten or more times. The chain joins TRBV4-1 to TRBJ1-5, with 7 bases aligning to TRBD1. This CDR3 comprises 16 residues. With V trimmed by 0 bases and J by 6 bases, 8 bases remained unmatched. CDR1 is MGHRA, CDR2 YSYEKL, per germline. CDR3 coding DNA: TGCGCCAGCAGCCAAGAGGTACAGGGGTGGGGTCAGCCCCAGCATTTT. This gives the protein CASSQEVQGWGQPQHF.

The table lists this clonotype with a few counts. The chain links TRBV3-1 to TRBJ2-5; D gene unclear. This CDR3 contains 14 residues. Trimming shortened V by 0 bases and J by 5 bases, and 10 bases separated the two germline ends. The germline V gene has CDR1 LGHDT and CDR2 YNNKEL (reference sequence). The CDR3 sequence is CASSQDSLDETQYF. Written as DNA, the CDR3 is TGTGCCAGCAGCCAAGATAGTCTGGATGAGACCCAGTACTTC.

The J gene is TRBJ2-3, the V gene TRBV5-1, with D perhaps matching TRBD1 (6 bases). Germline V gene sequence: CDR1 SGHRS, CDR2 YFSETQ. The CDR3 is made up of 16 amino acids. V was clipped by 0 bases and J by 0 bases, with 11 bases between them. CDR3 nucleotide sequence: TGCGCCAGCAGCTTGGCTACAGGGAAAAGCACAGATACGCAGTATTTT. Protein: CASSLATGKSTDTQYF.

A remark on this clonotype: This may come from a read error, since a much larger clone is one base off. The chain employs TRBV5-4 and TRBJ2-3, with unresolved D. Trimming removed 3 bases from V and 2 bases from J, with 4 bases in between. The CDR3 is 12 amino acids. The germline V gene encodes CDR1 SGHNT and CDR2 YYREEE (reference sequence). CDR3 sequence reads: CASSWHTDTQYF. For the CDR3, the DNA is TGTGCCAGCAGCTGGCACACAGATACGCAGTATTTT.

This clonotype has only a few counts. The chain combines TRBV20-1 with TRBJ2-1; TRBD1 agrees at 10 bases. Germline CDR1 and CDR2: DFQATT and SNEGSKA (reference sequence). The CDR3 covers 16 residues. Trimming cost V 3 bases and J 6 bases; bases outside gene matches: 11. CDR3 in DNA: TGCAGTGCTAGCCACGACAGGGGGCTTCTTGGCAATGAGCAGTTCTTC. Its translation: CSASHDRGLLGNEQFF.

V usage is TRBV19 and J usage is TRBJ1-4, with D unclear. This CDR3 comprises 13 residues. V lost 8 bases and J lost 4, with 11 bases in between. CDR1 LNHDA and CDR2 SQIVND come from the germline V gene (reference sequence). The CDR3, as DNA: TGTGCCAGTTCTTGGCAGATTAATGAAAAACTGTTTTTT. Translated, it gives CASSWQINEKLFF.

This clonotype was seen a few times. The rearrangement joins TRBV28 to TRBJ2-1, with 12 bases lining up with TRBD2. In germline, CDR1 is MDHEN, CDR2 SYDVKM. CDR3 length: 17 amino acids. V trimming: 3 bases; J trimming: 1 base; junction bases outside the gene matches: 4. The CDR3 nucleotides read TGTGCCAGCAGTTTGACTAGCGGGAGAGGATCCTACAATGAGCAGTTCTTC. This codes for CASSLTSGRGSYNEQFF. The entire variable domain, with the rest obtained from reference TRBV28 and TRBJ2-1, is as follows: DVKVTQSSRYLVKRTGEKVFLECVQDMDHENMFWYRQDPGLGLRLIYFSYDVKMKEKGDIPEGYSVSREKKERFSLILESASTNQTSMYLCASSLTSGRGSYNEQFFGPGTRLTVL.

This clonotype was observed a few times. DNA for the CDR3: TGTGCCAGCAGGGAGACCGGGACGGTTAATTCACCCCTCCACTTT. This translates into CASRETGTVNSPLHF. The rearrangement joins TRBV5-5 to TRBJ1-6; TRBD1 is a possible D gene (5 bases). The CDR3 sequence is 15 residues long. Deletions cut 5 bases from V and 6 bases from J, with 15 bases between. Looked up from germline, CDR1 is SGHKS and CDR2 is YYEKEE (reference sequence).

The chain links TRBV5-1 to TRBJ2-1, with D unresolved. The CDR3 length is 12 residues. Germline loops: CDR1 SGHRS, CDR2 YFSETQ. V gave up 4 bases and J gave up 8 bases, with 10 bases separating them. The CDR3 bases are TGCGCCAGCAGCCTTCCGTGGCATGAGCAGTTCTTC. This sequence encodes CASSLPWHEQFF.

This clonotype has just a few counts. The V and J genes are TRBV18 and TRBJ1-3; possibly TRBD1 for D (5 bases). CDR3 size: 15 residues. V was trimmed by 6 bases and J by 0 bases, leaving 12 bases between them. Germline CDR1 is KGHSH and CDR2 is LQKENI. This CDR3 is CASSGPETSGNTIYF. CDR3 in DNA: TGTGCCAGCTCGGGACCCGAGACCTCTGGAAACACCATATATTTT.